The 28 T cell receptor beta chains presented below share a single source sample, sequenced in a study of post-analysis software for immune sequencing data. Their cognate antigens are unknown. Notes on the study in general: With TRBV5-6, TRBV5-1 and TRBV20-1 included, roughly five TRBV segments were more frequent in patients than in controls.

Unique molecular identifiers featured in each of the TCR beta cDNA libraries. Using its own MiXCR run on the PCR reads, TCRdb lists one record per CDR3 protein. Seen here are hundreds of thousands of distinct CDR3 sequences, 55% to 60% observed once, and the top ten hold approximately 11%. Sequenced: blood. These receptors were collected from a girl aged 2-10 years with multiple sclerosis.

The chain employs TRBV30 and TRBJ1-6; D might be TRBD1 (5 bases). V dropped 4 bases and J dropped 6 bases, with 10 bases sitting between them. CDR1 and CDR2 (germline): GTSNPN, SVGIG (reference sequence). This CDR3 region has 13 residues. The chain's CDR3 is CAWMIRVNSPLHF. The CDR3 DNA sequence: TGTGCCTGGATGATCAGGGTTAATTCACCCCTCCACTTT.

The chain links TRBV10-3 to TRBJ1-2, with D maybe TRBD1 (5 bases). The CDR3 runs 14 residues. Germline CDR1 is ENHRY and CDR2 is SYGVKD. Trimming stripped 11 bases from V and 4 bases from J, with 20 bases between. CDR3 nucleotide sequence: TGTGCCGTAACCCCGGGGCTCCAGTCCTATGGCTACACCTTC. Translation: CAVTPGLQSYGYTF.

The V gene is TRBV6-5, the J gene TRBJ1-2, with TRBD1 identical over 9 bases. The CDR3 contains 15 residues. Trimming at V came to 6 bases and at J to 8 bases, leaving 13 bases not matched to a gene. Germline CDR1 is MNHEY and CDR2 is SVGAGI. CDR3 sequence: CASRTVSQGARGYTF. The CDR3 nucleotides read TGTGCCAGCAGGACGGTGTCACAGGGGGCCAGAGGCTACACCTTC.

This clonotype occurred many times. The chain has TRBV6-4 and TRBJ2-3; TRBD2 matches at 11 bases. This CDR3 is built from 16 residues. From germline, CDR1 is MRHNA and CDR2 SNTAGT. Germline trimming cut 0 bases from V and 2 bases from J; bases unmatched to any gene: 1. CDR3 DNA: TGTGCCAGCAGTGACTCTAGCGGGGGGGCCACAGATACGCAGTATTTT. This gives the protein CASSDSSGGATDTQYF.

This clonotype was seen only once. V gene TRBV20-1 combines with J gene TRBJ2-1; 14 bases are a match to TRBD2. The CDR3 is 18 residues long. Per germline, CDR1 DFQATT and CDR2 SNEGSKA (reference sequence). V lost 4 bases to trimming and J lost 0 bases; unmatched junction nucleotides: 8. The CDR3 spells CSATPGTSGGDSYNEQFF. DNA for the CDR3: TGCAGTGCTACCCCCGGGACTAGCGGGGGCGACTCCTACAATGAGCAGTTCTTC.

The chain employs TRBV3-1 and TRBJ1-6; no firm D call. There are 13 residues in the CDR3. Germline CDR1 is LGHDT and CDR2 is YNNKEL (reference sequence). Trimming pared 0 bases from V and 10 bases from J, leaving 7 bases between. The CDR3 region has the DNA TGTGCCAGCAGCCAAGAGCGGAGATCACCCCTCCACTTT. Translated, it gives CASSQERRSPLHF.

There are a few counts of this clonotype. The V and J genes are TRBV7-2 and TRBJ2-1; 10 bases map to TRBD2. Germline V gene sequence: CDR1 SGHTA, CDR2 FQGNSA. The CDR3 consists of 16 residues. J gave up 5 bases and V 5 bases, and 9 bases lay outside the gene matches. CDR3 sequence reads: CASSRAGTSVHNEQFF. The CDR3, as DNA: TGTGCCAGCAGCAGAGCCGGGACTAGCGTTCACAATGAGCAGTTCTTC. The full variable domain, in which reference TRBV7-2 and TRBJ2-1 provide the parts outside the CDR3, is GAGVSQSPSNKVTEKGKDVELRCDPISGHTALYWYRQSLGQGLEFLIYFQGNSAPDKSGLPSDRFSAERTGGSVSTLTIQRTQQEDSAVYLCASSRAGTSVHNEQFFGPGTRLTVL.

This chain joins TRBV7-8 and TRBJ2-1; D is possibly TRBD2 (5 bases). The V end lost 4 bases, the J end lost 0 bases, and 22 bases lay between the germline ends. The CDR3 sequence is 19 residues long. In germline, CDR1 is SGHVS, CDR2 FQNEAQ. The CDR3 region has the DNA TGTGCCAGCAGCTCCCTCCGGACTCGATTATTAAGCTCCTACAATGAGCAGTTCTTC. Translated: CASSSLRTRLLSSYNEQFF.

In the case of this clonotype: One end of the junction varies from germline; a read error may be responsible. The rearrangement links TRBV3-1 to TRBJ1-6, with 12 bases fitting TRBD1. The CDR3 is 16 amino acids. Germline V gene data show CDR1 as LGHDT and CDR2 as YNNKEL (reference sequence). The CDR3 region is CAGSQDGTGGHSPLHF. CDR3 DNA sequence: TGTGCCGGCAGCCAAGACGGGACAGGGGGCCATTCACCCCTCCACTTT.

The rearrangement joins TRBV11-3 to TRBJ2-1; 7 nucleotides match TRBD2. V trimming: 6 bases; J trimming: 10 bases; junction bases outside the gene matches: 6. This CDR3 is 12 amino acids long. Germline CDR1 and CDR2: SGHNT and YENEEA. Here the CDR3 DNA reads TGTGCCAGCAGTGACGAGCGGGGCGAGCAGTTCTTC. Its translation: CASSDERGEQFF.

The chain is built from TRBV29-1 and TRBJ1-2; D call uncertain. The germline V and J ends were trimmed by 1 base and 6 bases, with 6 bases remaining between them. Germline V lookup: CDR1 SQVTM, CDR2 ANQGSEA. The CDR3 covers 11 residues. The CDR3, as DNA: TGCAGCGTTGAAGGTCGCAATGGCTACACCTTC. Its protein product is CSVEGRNGYTF.

The V gene is TRBV12-3 or TRBV12-4, the J gene TRBJ1-1; 7 bases fit TRBD1. J was trimmed by 3 bases and V by 5 bases; bases with no gene match: 6. The CDR3 loop spans 14 amino acids. CDR3 residues: CASSGGQSYTEAFF. The CDR3 nucleotides are TGTGCCAGCAGTGGGGGACAGAGCTACACTGAAGCTTTCTTT.

Written as DNA, the CDR3 is TGTGCCAGCAGTGAACTGAGTCGGCAAGAGACCCAGTACTTC. Translating gives CASSELSRQETQYF. The V gene is TRBV2, the J gene TRBJ2-5, with D unclear. Between the trimmed V and J ends, which lost 2 bases and 2 bases, there was a span of 9 bases. CDR1 and CDR2 (germline): SNHLY, FYNNEI. The CDR3 is 14 amino acids. Complete variable domain (other parts from reference TRBV2 and TRBJ2-5): EPEVTQTPSHQVTQMGQEVILRCVPISNHLYFYWYRQILGQKVEFLVSFYNNEISEKSEIFDDQFSVERPDGSNFTLKIRSTKLEDSAMYFCASSELSRQETQYFGPGTRLLVL.

There are a few counts of this clonotype. V and J are TRBV9 and TRBJ2-5, with TRBD1 matching 10 bases. The DNA end is more similar to TRBJ2-7, so the J call may be wrong. The CDR3 length is 15 residues. Germline V lookup: CDR1 SGDLS, CDR2 YYNGEE. The CDR3 DNA sequence: TGTGCCAGCAGCCCCCGGGACAGGGGCAGGAACGAGCAGTACTTC. This codes for CASSPRDRGRNEQYF.

The V and J genes are TRBV14 and TRBJ2-5, with 9 bases fitting TRBD1. After removal of 4 bases from V and 4 bases from J, the junction contained 7 bases not matched to a gene. The CDR3 sequence is 15 residues long. From germline, CDR1 is SGHDN and CDR2 FVKESK. The CDR3 protein is CASSPQTGGSETQYF. CDR3 coding DNA: TGTGCCAGCAGCCCCCAGACAGGGGGTTCAGAGACCCAGTACTTC.

This chain links TRBV12-3 or TRBV12-4 with TRBJ2-3; D is perhaps TRBD2 (5 bases). The CDR3 is 12 residues long. The V gene lost 6 bases and the J gene lost 5 bases, with 9 bases spanning the gap. For the CDR3, the DNA is TGTGCCAGCAGGGGAGAGGTAGATACGCAGTATTTT. This codes for CASRGEVDTQYF.

V usage is TRBV19 and J usage is TRBJ1-5; D is perhaps TRBD1 (5 bases). Trimming took off 4 bases at V and 2 bases at J, with 12 bases between the two ends. The CDR3 length is 15 residues. Germline values: CDR1 LNHDA, CDR2 SQIVND (reference sequence). The CDR3 DNA follows: TGTGCCAGTAGTAGAGTAGGGGTCGGCAATCAGCCCCAGCATTTT. Its translation: CASSRVGVGNQPQHF.

A few counts support this clonotype. The gene calls are TRBV29-1 and TRBJ1-5; possibly TRBD1 for D (5 bases). The CDR3 runs to 14 residues. V dropped 6 bases and J dropped 1 base, with 13 bases sitting between them. In germline, CDR1 is SQVTM, CDR2 ANQGSEA. CDR3 loop: CSVRPRDSNQPQHF. CDR3 DNA: TGCAGCGTGCGACCTCGGGACAGCAATCAGCCCCAGCATTTT.

As regards this clonotype: One end of the junction does not line up with germline, which may come from a read error. The V gene is TRBV5-1, the J gene TRBJ2-3, with TRBD1 identical over 7 bases. There are 15 residues in the CDR3. Germline V gives CDR1 SGHRS, CDR2 YFSETQ. This chain's CDR3 is CASSSTGVRTDAQYF. CDR3 in DNA: TGCGCCAGCAGTTCAACAGGGGTTCGCACAGATGCGCAGTATTTT.

The rearrangement uses TRBV7-2 and TRBJ2-3; perhaps TRBD2 as D (6 bases). V shed 4 bases and J shed 4 bases, with 15 bases lying between them. The CDR3 runs to 15 residues. CDR1 is SGHTA, CDR2 FQGNSA, per germline. The CDR3 loop is CASSSRLGSSDTQYF. The CDR3 nucleotides are TGTGCCAGCAGCTCGAGACTAGGATCGTCAGATACGCAGTATTTT.

The chain recombines TRBV20-1 with TRBJ2-3; D remains ambiguous. The germline gives CDR1 DFQATT, CDR2 SNEGSKA (reference sequence). The CDR3 length is 15 residues. The V end lost 2 bases, the J end lost 2 bases, and 14 bases lay between the germline ends. Written as DNA, the CDR3 is TGCAGTGCTAGACCCTTTTCCGACTTCACAGATACGCAGTATTTT. Protein: CSARPFSDFTDTQYF.

The chain employs TRBV7-2 and TRBJ1-4; 7 bases map to TRBD1. The CDR3 loop spans 15 amino acids. Germline-derived CDR1 and CDR2 are SGHTA and FQGNSA. The junction had 11 bases not matched to a gene; V was cut back by 5 bases and J by 8 bases. The CDR3 here is CASSPNPGTAEKLFF. The CDR3 DNA reads TGTGCCAGCAGCCCAAATCCTGGGACAGCGGAAAAACTGTTTTTT.

V and J are TRBV7-2 and TRBJ2-1, with TRBD2 matching over 12 bases. After removal of 7 bases from V and 9 bases from J, the junction contained 16 bases not matched to a gene. Germline V lookup: CDR1 SGHTA, CDR2 FQGNSA. The CDR3 is 17 residues long. CDR3 DNA: TGTGCCAGCACTCTCAGGAGTCTAGCGGGGGGGCCGGGTGAGCAGTTCTTC. Its translation: CASTLRSLAGGPGEQFF.

This chain connects TRBV6-1 to TRBJ1-2; 7 bases line up with TRBD1. This CDR3 has 13 residues. The J segment lost 5 bases and the V segment lost 2 bases, leaving 2 bases of the junction unmatched. CDR1 and CDR2 from the germline V gene are MNHNS and SASEGT. CDR3 protein: CASSETGDYGYTF. DNA of the CDR3: TGTGCCAGCAGTGAAACAGGGGATTATGGCTACACCTTC.

This clonotype was counted a few times. J is TRBJ2-7 and V is TRBV12-3 or TRBV12-4; D ambiguous. The CDR3 length is 14 residues. Deletions cut 3 bases from V and 0 bases from J, with 9 bases between. The CDR3 here is CASSFGGDSYEQYF. The CDR3 DNA sequence: TGTGCCAGCAGTTTCGGCGGTGACTCCTACGAGCAGTACTTC.

The rearrangement joins TRBV27 to TRBJ2-5; D may be TRBD1 or TRBD2 (5 bases each). CDR3 length: 14 residues. The germline CDR1 and CDR2 sequences are MNHEY and SMNVEV (reference sequence). V was clipped by 3 bases and J by 4 bases, with 12 bases between them. CDR3 coding DNA: TGTGCCAGCAGTTTCATAGGGGAGCGAGAGACCCAGTACTTC. This sequence encodes CASSFIGERETQYF.

The count of this clonotype is one. This sequence joins TRBV29-1 and TRBJ2-5; no clear D gene. The J call is doubtful: the DNA matches TRBJ2-7 better. This CDR3 comprises 10 residues. Germline-derived CDR1 and CDR2 are SQVTM and ANQGSEA. The DNA for the CDR3 is TGCAGCGTTGATGACGACGAGCAGTACTTC. This codes for CSVDDDEQYF.

This clonotype was observed a handful of times. The chain recombines TRBV29-1 with TRBJ2-6; 7 bases are a match to TRBD1. The germline V gene has CDR1 SQVTM and CDR2 ANQGSEA. The ends lost 4 bases at V and 2 bases at J; junction bases unmatched: 11. There are 17 residues in the CDR3. The CDR3 bases are TGCAGCGTTGGTGACAGGGCATTAACGCCTGGGGCCAACGTCCTGACTTTC. Amino acids: CSVGDRALTPGANVLTF.